The 10 T cell receptor beta chains below were found in one sample sequenced in a study of cytomegalovirus exposure and HLA in healthy donors. PCR involved 60 Vbeta and 13 Jbeta primers. Sequenced by immunoSEQ multiplex PCR; TCRdb stores in-frame clones only, minus some. The table includes 150,000 to 200,000 clones, around four fifths detected once. Source material: PBMCs. The receptors shown here come from a woman aged 18-29 years in good health and CMV-seronegative.

The rearrangement joins TRBV4-1 to TRBJ2-5, with D maybe TRBD1 (6 bases). V was trimmed by 1 base and J by 5 bases, leaving 14 bases between them. Germline assignment: CDR1 MGHRA and CDR2 YSYEKL. This CDR3 is built from 15 residues. The CDR3 DNA reads as TGCGCCAGCAGCCAAGGATCAGGGGCCGGGGAGACCCAGTACTTC. Translation: CASSQGSGAGETQYF.

The chain joins TRBV7-9 to TRBJ1-2; weak D call: TRBD1 (5 bases). Germline V CDR1 and CDR2: SEHNR, FQNEAQ (reference sequence). This CDR3 is 13 amino acids long. V was clipped by 4 bases and J by 8 bases, with 14 bases between them. The CDR3 DNA sequence: TGTGCCAGCAGCTCCAGACAGTATGGGGGCTACACCTTC. Amino acid sequence: CASSSRQYGGYTF.

The chain couples TRBV7-3 to TRBJ2-7; 7 bases are shared with TRBD1. After removal of 2 bases from V and 5 bases from J, the junction contained 3 bases not matched to a gene. The CDR3 covers 13 residues. Germline V gene sequence: CDR1 SGHTA, CDR2 FQGTGA. The CDR3 coding sequence is TGTGCCAGCAGCTTAGTAGGGGGCAACGAGCAGTACTTC. This gives the protein CASSLVGGNEQYF.

The V gene is TRBV6-5, the J gene TRBJ2-7, with 10 bases aligning to TRBD1. The ends lost 2 bases at V and 4 bases at J; junction bases unmatched: 8. The germline CDR1 and CDR2 sequences are MNHEY and SVGAGI. The CDR3 has 16 residues. Here the CDR3 DNA reads TGTGCCAGCAGTTACACCGGGACAGGGGCCGTATACGAGCAGTACTTC. Its protein is CASSYTGTGAVYEQYF.

The V and J genes are TRBV4-1 and TRBJ1-5; perhaps TRBD1 as D (6 bases). In germline, CDR1 is MGHRA, CDR2 YSYEKL. The CDR3 loop spans 16 amino acids. Trimming left V 1 base short and J 5 bases short, with 15 bases between. The CDR3 protein is CASSQVSRGKDQPQHF. The DNA of the CDR3 is TGCGCCAGCAGCCAAGTTAGCAGGGGAAAAGATCAGCCCCAGCATTTT.

The V and J genes are TRBV5-1 and TRBJ1-1; D call uncertain. V shed 0 bases and J shed 4 bases, with 13 bases lying between them. The CDR3 consists of 15 residues. Germline V gene data show CDR1 as SGHRS and CDR2 as YFSETQ. The CDR3 sequence is CASSLGTGWATEAFF. CDR3 nucleotides: TGCGCCAGCAGCTTGGGGACGGGGTGGGCCACTGAAGCTTTCTTT.

The CDR3 sequence is CASSVGGHGNTIYF. Here the CDR3 DNA reads TGTGCCAGCAGCGTCGGGGGTCATGGAAACACCATATATTTT. The chain has TRBV9 and TRBJ1-3, with TRBD1 as a possible D gene (5 bases). CDR3 length: 14 residues. Trimming removed 2 bases from V and 3 bases from J, with 9 bases in between. The germline gives CDR1 SGDLS, CDR2 YYNGEE.

The V call is TRBV7-3, the J call TRBJ1-1; 7 nucleotides line up with TRBD1. V lost 1 base to trimming and J lost 3 bases; unmatched junction nucleotides: 14. CDR3 length: 18 residues. Germline V gene data show CDR1 as SGHTA and CDR2 as FQGTGA. This CDR3 is CASSLNLNRGQVHTEAFF. In DNA, the CDR3 is TGTGCCAGCAGCTTAAATCTCAACCGCGGACAGGTCCACACTGAAGCTTTCTTT.

V gene TRBV14 combines with J gene TRBJ2-4; 7 bases agree with TRBD1. The ends lost 1 base at V and 1 base at J; junction bases unmatched: 10. Germline V gene lookup returns CDR1 SGHDN and CDR2 FVKESK. CDR3 length equals 18 residues. The CDR3 is CASSQGLRTGAAKNIQYF. In DNA form, the CDR3 reads TGTGCCAGCAGCCAAGGATTGAGGACAGGCGCTGCCAAAAACATTCAGTACTTC.

V usage is TRBV5-1 and J usage is TRBJ2-5; TRBD2 agrees at 9 bases. V was clipped by 5 bases and J by 11 bases; unmatched bases: 19. The length of the CDR3 is 16 residues. Germline values: CDR1 SGHRS, CDR2 YFSETQ. CDR3 nucleotide sequence: TGCGCCAGCAGTCCTACTGCGGGGGGGGGCAGAAGAGAGCAGTACTTC. Translating it yields CASSPTAGGGRREQYF.